These 25 T cell receptor beta chains were all obtained from the same sample, sequenced in a study of blood T cell repertoires in COVID-19. Profiled with immunoSEQ multiplex PCR; TCRdb holds only in-frame clones, not every one. The sample shows tens of thousands of clones, roughly 80% of them seen only once. Input material: peripheral blood. The receptors originated from a human donor in a cohort sampled during active COVID-19.

The chain uses TRBV27 and TRBJ2-1; 7 nucleotides align to TRBD1. CDR3 size: 14 residues. With 7 bases clipped from V and 5 bases from J, the junction kept 8 bases outside the gene matches. Germline V gene sequence: CDR1 MNHEY, CDR2 SMNVEV (reference sequence). CDR3 loop: CASNDPGTDNEQFF. CDR3 DNA sequence: TGTGCCAGCAACGACCCCGGGACAGACAATGAGCAGTTCTTC.

The rearrangement joins TRBV4-1 to TRBJ1-1; 9 bases agree with TRBD1. The V and J ends lost 4 bases and 5 bases, in that order; junction bases with no gene match: 5. The CDR3 extends over 14 amino acids. The germline gives CDR1 MGHRA, CDR2 YSYEKL. Written as DNA, the CDR3 is TGCGCCAGCAGCCCGGGGACAGGGTTAACTGAAGCTTTCTTT. Protein sequence: CASSPGTGLTEAFF.

The V call is TRBV6-5, the J call TRBJ1-1; D possibly corresponds to TRBD1 (5 bases). The length of the CDR3 is 15 residues. The V and J ends lost 2 bases and 1 base respectively, with 11 bases between them. Germline values: CDR1 MNHEY, CDR2 SVGAGI. Written as DNA, the CDR3 is TGTGCCAGCAGTTACCTACAGGACCCGAACACTGAAGCTTTCTTT. It translates to CASSYLQDPNTEAFF.

This clone was detected only once. J is TRBJ1-5 and V is TRBV5-5; 9 bases align to TRBD1. Germline V gene sequence: CDR1 SGHKS, CDR2 YYEKEE (reference sequence). V dropped 4 bases and J dropped 3; count of bases not matched to a gene: 8. This CDR3 has 16 residues. The CDR3 nucleotides are TGTGCCAGCAGCGGGGGGACAGGGTGGGCCAATCAGCCCCAGCATTTT. This encodes CASSGGTGWANQPQHF.

The rearrangement uses TRBV29-1 and TRBJ1-1; TRBD1 might be the D (5 bases). Trimming stripped 6 bases from V and 2 bases from J, with 10 bases between. The CDR3 runs 12 residues. CDR1 is SQVTM and CDR2 is ANQGSEA in the germline V gene. This chain's CDR3 is CSVRTRNTEAFF. CDR3 DNA sequence: TGCAGCGTCCGGACAAGAAACACTGAAGCTTTCTTT.

DNA for the CDR3: TGTGCCAGCAGCCCCGGACTAGCCCGAGACGAGCAGTTCTTC. The encoded protein is CASSPGLARDEQFF. This chain uses TRBV3-1 (or the pseudogene TRBV3-2) with TRBJ2-1; TRBD2 matches at 8 bases. The junction had 9 bases not matched to a gene; V was cut back by 4 bases and J by 10 bases. Germline V gene lookup returns CDR1 LGHDT and CDR2 YNNKEL (reference sequence). CDR3 length equals 14 residues.

The rearrangement uses TRBV10-1 and TRBJ2-2; possible D gene TRBD2, 6 bases. V lost 3 bases and J lost 0, with 8 bases in between. The CDR3 covers 15 residues. Germline V gene lookup returns CDR1 WNHNN and CDR2 SYGVQD (reference sequence). CDR3 in DNA: TGCGCCAGCAGTGATGCGGGGACGAACACCGGGGAGCTGTTTTTT. It translates to CASSDAGTNTGELFF.

This chain uses TRBV5-1 with TRBJ1-2; TRBD1 is a possible D gene (5 bases). The CDR3 totals 14 residues. V lost 0 bases and J 7 bases, leaving 13 bases between the germline ends. The germline V gene has CDR1 SGHRS and CDR2 YFSETQ. CDR3 region: CASSLAGGTGGYTF. DNA of the CDR3: TGCGCCAGCAGCTTGGCCGGAGGGACTGGTGGCTACACCTTC.

The V gene is TRBV9, the J gene TRBJ2-7, with TRBD2 as a possible D gene (7 bases). The germline V and J ends were trimmed by 4 bases and 2 bases, with 22 bases remaining between them. CDR1 SGDLS and CDR2 YYNGEE come from the germline V gene. The CDR3 consists of 17 residues. The CDR3 loop is CASSTGTPGRGAYEQYF. The CDR3 bases are TGTGCCAGCAGCACCGGAACGCCAGGGAGGGGGGCCTACGAGCAGTACTTC.

The chain has TRBV3-1 (or the pseudogene TRBV3-2) and TRBJ1-5; the match to TRBD1 covers 8 bases. Germline values: CDR1 LGHDT, CDR2 YNNKEL (reference sequence). With 4 bases clipped from V and 4 bases from J, the junction kept 6 bases outside the gene matches. There are 15 residues in the CDR3. The CDR3 coding sequence is TGTGCCAGCAGCCGCGGACAGGGACGGAATCAGCCCCAGCATTTT. It yields the protein CASSRGQGRNQPQHF.

The rearrangement uses TRBV7-9 and TRBJ2-2, with a weak D call TRBD1 (6 bases). This CDR3 has 15 residues. From germline, CDR1 is SEHNR and CDR2 FQNEAQ (reference sequence). The V end lost 5 bases, the J end lost 4 bases, and 14 bases lay between the germline ends. The CDR3 protein is CASSKRQDGTGELFF. CDR3 DNA: TGTGCCAGCAGCAAGAGACAGGATGGCACCGGGGAGCTGTTTTTT.

This clone was detected once. V is TRBV5-4 and J is TRBJ1-1; TRBD1 agrees at 10 bases. Germline assignment: CDR1 SGHNT and CDR2 YYREEE (reference sequence). After removal of 4 bases from V and 0 bases from J, the junction contained 3 bases not matched to a gene. The CDR3 sequence is 15 residues long. This chain's CDR3 is CASSMDRGLNTEAFF. In DNA, the CDR3 is TGTGCCAGCAGCATGGACAGGGGGTTGAACACTGAAGCTTTCTTT. The full variable domain, completed using reference TRBV5-4 and TRBJ1-1, is ETGVTQSPTHLIKTRGQQVTLRCSSQSGHNTVSWYQQALGQGPQFIFQYYREEENGRGNFPPRFSGLQFPNYSSELNVNALELDDSALYLCASSMDRGLNTEAFFGQGTRLTVV.

The CDR3 is CASSRTSLGLEAFF. CDR3 bases: TGTGCCAGCAGCAGGACAAGTTTGGGCCTTGAAGCTTTCTTT. The chain combines TRBV9 with TRBJ1-1; weak D call: TRBD1 (5 bases). Germline V gene data show CDR1 as SGDLS and CDR2 as YYNGEE. Trimming took 4 bases from V and 7 from J, leaving 17 bases between them. There are 14 residues in the CDR3.

The rearrangement joins TRBV9 to TRBJ2-3; 7 nucleotides match TRBD2. The CDR3 sequence is 17 residues long. Germline values: CDR1 SGDLS, CDR2 YYNGEE. V trimming: 3 bases; J trimming: 0 bases; junction bases outside the gene matches: 10. CDR3 sequence (DNA): TGTGCCAGCAGCGACCCATCTCGGGGGGAGAGCACAGATACGCAGTATTTT. Translated: CASSDPSRGESTDTQYF.

The chain is built from TRBV7-2 and TRBJ2-5, with D perhaps TRBD2 (5 bases). The CDR3 spans 15 residues. The germline CDR1 and CDR2 sequences are SGHTA and FQGNSA. V was cut by 8 bases and J by 1 base, with 17 bases left in between. The CDR3 spells CASARDPAFQETQYF. In DNA form, the CDR3 reads TGTGCCAGCGCACGGGATCCAGCCTTCCAAGAGACCCAGTACTTC. The full variable domain, rest sourced from reference TRBV7-2 and TRBJ2-5, is GAGVSQSPSNKVTEKGKDVELRCDPISGHTALYWYRQSLGQGLEFLIYFQGNSAPDKSGLPSDRFSAERTGGSVSTLTIQRTQQEDSAVYLCASARDPAFQETQYFGPGTRLLVL.

This clone was seen a single time. This sequence joins TRBV19 and TRBJ2-3; D possibly corresponds to TRBD2 (6 bases). This CDR3 has 15 residues. CDR1 and CDR2 (germline): LNHDA, SQIVND (reference sequence). Trimming took 7 bases from V and 0 from J, leaving 14 bases between them. The CDR3 loop reads CASKGSGSSTDTQYF. CDR3 bases: TGTGCCAGTAAGGGTAGCGGCTCTAGCACAGATACGCAGTATTTT.

The gene calls are TRBV5-1 and TRBJ1-1; 7 nucleotides align to TRBD1. The CDR3 is 13 amino acids. The ends lost 4 bases at V and 11 bases at J; junction bases unmatched: 11. Germline V lookup: CDR1 SGHRS, CDR2 YFSETQ. The CDR3 DNA is TGCGCCAGCAGCCTAAGGACAGGAGGGGATGCTTTCTTT. It yields the protein CASSLRTGGDAFF.

This rearrangement joins TRBV2 to TRBJ2-7; tentatively, D is TRBD1 (5 bases). The V and J ends lost 6 bases and 1 base respectively, with 10 bases between them. There are 13 residues in the CDR3. The germline gives CDR1 SNHLY, CDR2 FYNNEI. CDR3 DNA: TGTGCCAGCAGATTAACAGGATCCTACGAGCAGTACTTC. This gives the protein CASRLTGSYEQYF.

V gene TRBV30 combines with J gene TRBJ2-1, with TRBD2 matching over 14 bases. With V trimmed by 0 bases and J by 6 bases, 4 bases remained unmatched. Germline values: CDR1 GTSNPN, CDR2 SVGIG (reference sequence). The CDR3 consists of 16 residues. The CDR3 reads CAWSVPTSGGANEQFF. The CDR3 DNA is TGTGCCTGGAGTGTACCGACTAGCGGGGGGGCCAATGAGCAGTTCTTC.

Of note for this clone: Its ends do not fully match the called genes, so a read error is possible. The rearrangement links TRBV7-3 to TRBJ2-1, with 7 bases identical to TRBD1. Germline V gene lookup returns CDR1 SGHTA and CDR2 FQGTGA. This CDR3 comprises 14 residues. Here the CDR3 reads CASRLKGAQNEQFF. The DNA for the CDR3 is TGTGCCAGCAGGTTAAAGGGGGCCCAAAATGAGCAGTTCTTC. The full variable domain, completed using reference TRBV7-3 and TRBJ2-1, is GAGVSQTPSNKVTEKGKYVELRCDPISGHTALYWYRQSLGQGPEFLIYFQGTGAADDSGLPNDRFFAVRPEGSVSTLKIQRTERGDSAVYLCASRLKGAQNEQFFGPGTRLTVL.

This clone has only a few counts. This rearrangement joins TRBV19 to TRBJ2-5; no definite D call. Looked up from germline, CDR1 is LNHDA and CDR2 is SQIVND (reference sequence). The CDR3 length is 14 residues. The V end lost 7 bases, the J end lost 2 bases, and 14 bases lay between the germline ends. Here the CDR3 reads CASTPVPGQETQYF. In DNA, the CDR3 is TGTGCCAGTACCCCGGTTCCGGGTCAAGAGACCCAGTACTTC.

The rearrangement uses TRBV5-1 and TRBJ1-1, with D unresolved. Trimming cost V 5 bases and J 1 base, with 15 bases left between them. CDR3 length: 15 residues. Germline values: CDR1 SGHRS, CDR2 YFSETQ. The CDR3 DNA sequence: TGCGCCAGCAGTCCAGGTGGGTGGCAGAACACTGAAGCTTTCTTT. Its translation is CASSPGGWQNTEAFF.

V and J are TRBV7-9 and TRBJ2-7; no reliable D call. V lost 2 bases and J lost 2, with 4 bases in between. CDR1 is SEHNR and CDR2 is FQNEAQ in the germline V gene (reference sequence). The CDR3 consists of 12 residues. The CDR3 region has the DNA TGTGCCAGCAGCTTACCAGCCTACGAGCAGTACTTC. This gives the protein CASSLPAYEQYF.

The chain has TRBV13 and TRBJ2-1, with 10 bases that match TRBD2. Germline-derived CDR1 and CDR2 are PRHDT and FYEKMQ (reference sequence). The CDR3 contains 16 residues. V lost 5 bases and J lost 2; bases outside the gene matches: 6. The CDR3 sequence is CASSDPLAGAYNEQFF. The CDR3 nucleotides read TGTGCCAGCAGCGACCCTCTAGCGGGGGCCTACAATGAGCAGTTCTTC.

The rearrangement joins TRBV28 to TRBJ2-3, with 7 bases aligning to TRBD1. The germline V gene encodes CDR1 MDHEN and CDR2 SYDVKM. The CDR3 runs to 13 residues. V lost 9 bases and J lost 0; bases outside the gene matches: 3. For the CDR3, the DNA is TGTGCCAGGACAGGGACGAGCACAGATACGCAGTATTTT. This codes for CARTGTSTDTQYF.